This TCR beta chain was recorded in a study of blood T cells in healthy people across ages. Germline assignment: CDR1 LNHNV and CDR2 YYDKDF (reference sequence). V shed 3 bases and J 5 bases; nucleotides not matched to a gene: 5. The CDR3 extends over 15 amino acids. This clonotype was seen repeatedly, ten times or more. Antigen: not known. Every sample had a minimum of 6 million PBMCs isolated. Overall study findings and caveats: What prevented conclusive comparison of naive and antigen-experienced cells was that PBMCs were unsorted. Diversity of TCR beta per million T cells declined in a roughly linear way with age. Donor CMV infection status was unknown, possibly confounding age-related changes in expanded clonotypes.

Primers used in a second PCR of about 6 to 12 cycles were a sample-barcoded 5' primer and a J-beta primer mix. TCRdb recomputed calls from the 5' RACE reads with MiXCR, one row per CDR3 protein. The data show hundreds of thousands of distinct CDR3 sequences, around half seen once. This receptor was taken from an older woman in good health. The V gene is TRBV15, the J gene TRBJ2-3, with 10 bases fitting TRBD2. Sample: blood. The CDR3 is CATSSAGTSEDTQYF. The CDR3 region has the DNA TGTGCCACCAGCAGTGCCGGGACTAGCGAAGATACGCAGTATTTT.